Presented here are 17 T cell receptor beta chains from one specimen sequenced in a study of vaccination effects on CD4 cells after COVID-19. Assay used: immunoSEQ multiplex PCR; TCRdb lists only in-frame clones, some missing. The sample carries about 7,400 clones, approximately 72% recorded once. The antigens these receptors bind are not known. Using viral peptide pools, the ViraFEST assay grew out antigen-specific CD4+ T cells prior to sequencing. Subsequent to approximately 11 days of culture, CD4+ T cells were isolated. The material sequenced was CD4+ T cells from PBMCs cultured with HCoV-229E spike peptides, taken before COVID-19 vaccination. Receptors were obtained from a human donor who received a COVID-19 vaccine.

The chain combines TRBV3-1 (or the pseudogene TRBV3-2) with TRBJ1-6; no firm D call. Germline CDR1 reads LGHDT; CDR2 reads YNNKEL (reference sequence). This CDR3 is built from 15 residues. Trimming took 0 bases from V and 7 from J, leaving 10 bases between them. The CDR3 coding sequence is TGTGCCAGCAGCCAAGAAGGCAATACAAATTCACCCCTCCACTTT. Translated: CASSQEGNTNSPLHF.

This clone came up a few times. The chain recombines TRBV30 with TRBJ1-6; 8 bases are a match to TRBD1. The V gene's germline CDR1 is GTSNPN and CDR2 SVGIG (reference sequence). After removal of 5 bases from V and 10 bases from J, the junction contained 13 bases not matched to a gene. CDR3 length equals 15 residues. The CDR3 region is CAWGTGGSVWSPLHF. In nucleotides, the CDR3 is TGTGCCTGGGGTACAGGGGGTTCGGTTTGGTCACCCCTCCACTTT.

This clone came up a few times. V and J are TRBV19 and TRBJ2-2, with D maybe TRBD2 (5 bases). The CDR3 length is 14 residues. The germline V and J ends were trimmed by 11 bases and 1 base, with 14 bases remaining between them. CDR1 and CDR2 from the germline V gene are LNHDA and SQIVND (reference sequence). Here the CDR3 DNA reads TGTGCCTCCCAGTGGACTGGGAACACCGGGGAGCTGTTTTTT. Translation gives CASQWTGNTGELFF. Complete variable domain (other parts from reference TRBV19 and TRBJ2-2): DGGITQSPKYLFRKEGQNVTLSCEQNLNHDAMYWYRQDPGQGLRLIYYSQIVNDFQKGDIAEGYSVSREKKESFPLTVTSAQKNPTAFYLCASQWTGNTGELFFGEGSRLTVL.

The gene calls are TRBV5-1 and TRBJ1-6; the D gene is possibly TRBD1 (5 bases). The CDR3 contains 17 residues. Germline CDR1 reads SGHRS; CDR2 reads YFSETQ. With 0 bases removed from V and 9 bases from J, the gap between germline ends came to 19 bases. The CDR3 here is CASSLAQQGHSGSPLHF. CDR3 nucleotides: TGCGCCAGCAGCTTGGCTCAGCAGGGCCATTCGGGTTCACCCCTCCACTTT.

J is TRBJ2-7 and V is TRBV27; 9 bases fit TRBD2. CDR1 and CDR2 (germline): MNHEY, SMNVEV (reference sequence). Trimming at V came to 6 bases and at J to 3 bases, leaving 9 bases not matched to a gene. This CDR3 contains 15 residues. The CDR3 nucleotides read TGTGCCAGCAGGGGGGGGCTAGCGGGGATCTACGAGCAGTACTTC. It yields the protein CASRGGLAGIYEQYF.

V is TRBV15 and J is TRBJ2-7, with 7 bases fitting TRBD1. CDR3 length: 16 residues. Germline V gene lookup returns CDR1 LNHNV and CDR2 YYDKDF (reference sequence). Trimming removed 1 base from V and 1 base from J; junction bases left unmatched: 7. CDR3 sequence: CATSRGGQLKSYEQYF. CDR3 in DNA: TGTGCCACCAGCAGAGGGGGACAGCTTAAATCCTACGAGCAGTACTTC.

The V and J genes are TRBV18 and TRBJ1-5; D is unclear. Germline-derived CDR1 and CDR2 are KGHSH and LQKENI. Trimming took 6 bases from V and 0 from J, leaving 9 bases between them. The CDR3 totals 14 residues. The CDR3 loop is CASSPANSNQPQHF. The CDR3 DNA sequence: TGTGCCAGCTCTCCAGCTAATAGCAATCAGCCCCAGCATTTT.

This clone came up a few times. The chain combines TRBV6-5 with TRBJ2-2; TRBD2 agrees at 8 bases. There are 14 residues in the CDR3. Germline lookup yields CDR1 MNHEY and CDR2 SVGAGI. V shed 7 bases and J 6 bases; nucleotides not matched to a gene: 7. CDR3 region: CASNGVAGSGELFF. The CDR3 DNA is TGTGCCAGCAACGGAGTAGCGGGATCCGGGGAGCTGTTTTTT.

The V and J genes are TRBV7-8 and TRBJ2-7; D is unresolved. The V and J ends lost 2 bases and 5 bases respectively, with 4 bases between them. Germline V gene lookup returns CDR1 SGHVS and CDR2 FQNEAQ. The CDR3 spans 11 residues. CDR3 DNA sequence: TGTGCCAGCAGCTTACGGGACGAGCAGTACTTC. It is translated as CASSLRDEQYF.

The CDR3 loop reads CASSPGDRRNSPLHF. The CDR3 DNA is TGTGCCAGCAGCCCGGGGGACAGGAGAAATTCACCCCTCCACTTT. The chain employs TRBV5-5 and TRBJ1-6; TRBD1 matches at 8 bases. J lost 7 bases, V lost 4 bases, and 7 bases had no gene match. CDR1 is SGHKS and CDR2 is YYEKEE in the germline V gene (reference sequence). The CDR3 has 15 residues.

The sample holds one count of this clone. The V call is TRBV7-2, the J call TRBJ2-5, with 8 positions matching TRBD2. The length of the CDR3 is 15 residues. The germline V gene has CDR1 SGHTA and CDR2 FQGNSA. J gave up 9 bases and V 5 bases, and 14 bases lay outside the gene matches. DNA of the CDR3: TGTGCCAGCAGCGAACCGGGACTAGAATTTTCGGCCCAGTACTTC. It translates to CASSEPGLEFSAQYF.

The chain employs TRBV2 and TRBJ2-5; 7 nucleotides match TRBD1. The CDR3 has 17 amino acids. V lost 6 bases and J lost 5; bases outside the gene matches: 18. The germline V gene has CDR1 SNHLY and CDR2 FYNNEI. CDR3: CASSLDRVLRGGETQYF. CDR3 DNA sequence: TGTGCCAGCAGCTTAGACAGGGTATTACGGGGTGGGGAGACCCAGTACTTC. Full variable domain (rest looked up from reference TRBV2 and TRBJ2-5): EPEVTQTPSHQVTQMGQEVILRCVPISNHLYFYWYRQILGQKVEFLVSFYNNEISEKSEIFDDQFSVERPDGSNFTLKIRSTKLEDSAMYFCASSLDRVLRGGETQYFGPGTRLLVL.

This chain links TRBV24-1 with TRBJ2-5, with TRBD1 as a possible D gene (6 bases). V dropped 3 bases and J dropped 2 bases, with 9 bases sitting between them. CDR1 and CDR2 (germline): KGHDR, SFDVKD. The CDR3 loop spans 14 amino acids. This chain's CDR3 is CATSDRQAQETQYF. CDR3 nucleotide sequence: TGTGCCACCAGTGATAGACAGGCGCAAGAGACCCAGTACTTC.

The rearrangement uses TRBV2 and TRBJ2-5; D is perhaps TRBD1 (6 bases). Germline V gene lookup returns CDR1 SNHLY and CDR2 FYNNEI. The CDR3 loop spans 13 amino acids. V was cut by 7 bases and J by 1 base, with 10 bases left in between. As DNA, the CDR3 is TGTGCCAGCACGAGGGACATCCAAGAGACCCAGTACTTC. This codes for CASTRDIQETQYF.

This rearrangement joins TRBV5-1 to TRBJ2-2; D could derive from TRBD1 or TRBD2 (5 bases each). The CDR3 has 14 amino acids. V lost 4 bases, J lost 3 bases, and 10 bases lay in between. Germline V CDR1 and CDR2: SGHRS, YFSETQ. The CDR3 region is CASSPPGHTGELFF. The CDR3 region has the DNA TGCGCCAGCAGCCCCCCGGGACACACCGGGGAGCTGTTTTTT.

The chain uses TRBV11-1 and TRBJ1-1, with TRBD1 matching over 7 bases. Trimming at V came to 0 bases and at J to 3 bases, leaving 7 bases not matched to a gene. CDR1 SGHAT and CDR2 FQDESV come from the germline V gene (reference sequence). This CDR3 comprises 16 residues. The CDR3 DNA reads TGTGCCAGCAGCTTAGCCGGTCAACAGGGGTACACTGAAGCTTTCTTT. Its translation is CASSLAGQQGYTEAFF.

There are a few counts of this clone. The chain joins TRBV7-2 to TRBJ2-3; TRBD2 agrees at 8 bases. This CDR3 comprises 16 residues. Per germline, CDR1 SGHTA and CDR2 FQGNSA. J was trimmed by 0 bases and V by 11 bases; bases with no gene match: 13. CDR3 sequence (DNA): TGTGCCTCAACCGGGTGGCGGGAGGTTAGCACAGATACGCAGTATTTT. It translates to CASTGWREVSTDTQYF.